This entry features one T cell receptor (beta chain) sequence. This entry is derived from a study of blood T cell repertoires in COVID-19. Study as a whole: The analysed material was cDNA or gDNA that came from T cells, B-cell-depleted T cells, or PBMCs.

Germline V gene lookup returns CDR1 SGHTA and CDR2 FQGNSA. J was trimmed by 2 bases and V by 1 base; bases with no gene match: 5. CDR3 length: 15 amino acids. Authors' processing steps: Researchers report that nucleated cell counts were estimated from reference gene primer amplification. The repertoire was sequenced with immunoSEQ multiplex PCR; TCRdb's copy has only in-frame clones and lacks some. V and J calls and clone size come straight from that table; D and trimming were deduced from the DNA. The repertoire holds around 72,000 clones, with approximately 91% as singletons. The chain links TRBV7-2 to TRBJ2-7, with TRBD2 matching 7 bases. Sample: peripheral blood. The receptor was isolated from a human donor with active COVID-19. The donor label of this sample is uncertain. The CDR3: CASSLDLAVAYEQYF. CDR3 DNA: TGTGCCAGCAGCTTAGATCTAGCGGTGGCCTACGAGCAGTACTTC. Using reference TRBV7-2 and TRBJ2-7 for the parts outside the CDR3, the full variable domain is GAGVSQSPSNKVTEKGKDVELRCDPISGHTALYWYRQSLGQGLEFLIYFQGNSAPDKSGLPSDRFSAERTGGSVSTLTIQRTQQEDSAVYLCASSLDLAVAYEQYFGPGTRLTVT.